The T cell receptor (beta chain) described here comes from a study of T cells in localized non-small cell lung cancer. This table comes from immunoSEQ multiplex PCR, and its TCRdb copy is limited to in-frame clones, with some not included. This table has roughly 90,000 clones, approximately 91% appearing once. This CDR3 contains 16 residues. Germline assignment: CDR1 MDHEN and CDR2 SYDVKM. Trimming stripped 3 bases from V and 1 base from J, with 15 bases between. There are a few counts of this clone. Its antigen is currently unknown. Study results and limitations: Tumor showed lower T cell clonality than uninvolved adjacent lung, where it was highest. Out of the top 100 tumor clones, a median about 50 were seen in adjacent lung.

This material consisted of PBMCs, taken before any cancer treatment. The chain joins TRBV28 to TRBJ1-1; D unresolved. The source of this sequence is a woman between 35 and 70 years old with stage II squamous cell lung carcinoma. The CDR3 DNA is TGTGCCAGCAGTTTTGTCGGGAAAAACAGGAACACTGAAGCTTTCTTT. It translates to CASSFVGKNRNTEAFF. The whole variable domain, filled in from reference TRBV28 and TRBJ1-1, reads DVKVTQSSRYLVKRTGEKVFLECVQDMDHENMFWYRQDPGLGLRLIYFSYDVKMKEKGDIPEGYSVSREKKERFSLILESASTNQTSMYLCASSFVGKNRNTEAFFGQGTRLTVV.